The text below deals with one T cell receptor beta chain. Its antigen specificity is not known. No clone much larger than this one lies a single base away; base qualities are absent. The data were taken from a study of T-cell memory formation after mild COVID-19 (dated by TCRdb to the early 2020s). Broadly, across the study: Most TCR sequence clusters were specific to one of the two donors. In a couple of donors, T-cell clones that expanded and contracted after mild COVID-19 were followed by sequencing TCRalpha and TCRbeta repertoires longitudinally. The cohort comprised two young, previously healthy adult volunteers, one female and one male. Broad study findings and their caveats: Some responding clones were found in pre-infection memory, which suggests that pre-existing cross-reactive memory T cells took part in the SARS-CoV-2 response. The study covered only two mild cases, and larger cohorts including severe cases with pre-infection samples were considered necessary. Balanced CD4/CD8 phenotypes were observed for clones contracting from day 15 to 85, whereas a bias towards CD4+ was observed for a second wave of clones expanding from day 15 to 37. SARS-CoV-2 specificity of the second-wave clones peaking on day 37 was not confirmed. Contracting CD4+ clones were found mainly in CM and EM memory subsets, while CD8+ clones were enriched in EMRA.

PBMCs were isolated by Ficoll-Paque density gradient centrifugation. Sequencing was performed on an Illumina NovaSeq 6000. cDNA libraries for TCRalpha and TCRbeta were prepared by 5'RACE using constant-segment primers, with sample barcodes and unique molecular identifiers added. Trizol reagent was used to extract RNA from every sample. Library amplification was performed in two PCR steps, and a second sample barcode and Illumina TruSeq adapters were introduced in the second step. Sequencing of libraries was performed on an Illumina NovaSeq with 2 x 150 bp paired-end reads. For the original study's pipeline: Reads were demultiplexed and collapsed into UMI-guided consensus sequences with migec v1.2.7. Using mixcr v2.1.11, UMI consensuses were aligned to TRA and TRB V and J templates and then assembled into clonotypes. Clonotypes were classified as expanded or contracted when called significant by both edgeR and NoisET, with noise models trained on biological replicates. For edgeR calls, the thresholds were a false discovery rate-adjusted p below 0.01 and a log2 fold-change of 1. As an exploratory analysis of dynamics, max-normalized trajectories of the 1000 most abundant clonotypes were examined with PCA combined with hierarchical clustering. The CD4 or CD8 phenotype of responding clones was assigned using the separately sequenced CD4+ and CD8+ repertoires. Through fastp at Q25 and MiXCR, TCRdb rebuilt clones from the public reads, retaining in-frame beta chains. Every entry covers one CDR3 protein and lists the most common genes and DNA from its rows. TCRdb, not the authors, supplied the V and J calls. A total of about 400,000 distinct CDR3 sequences appear in this sample, 20% to 30% of them only once. Under 15% of the sample rests with the top ten.

Clipping removes 0 bases from V and 9 bases from J, with 9 as the unmatched junction base count. From the germline V gene, CDR1 is MGHRA and CDR2 is YSYEKL. The CDR3 covers 16 residues, taking in both the cysteine and the phenylalanine. Solely the CDR3 DNA is kept, with 48 bases framed from the first base. This TCR was recovered from an adult woman who had mild COVID-19 (a few samples of this study predate the infection). The sample titles of this study are shuffled in the database, so cell type and time point are left out; the donor was told from shared clones. Specimen: PBMCs or a T cell subset sorted from them (not recorded which). The chain employs TRBV4-1 and TRBJ2-1; TRBD2 agrees with 9 junctional bases. In nucleotides, the sequence is TGCGCCAGCAGCCAAGAGGGACTAGCCAACAGGGGTGAGCAGTTCTTC. This sequence encodes CASSQEGLANRGEQFF.